This TCR beta chain was documented in a study of Ad26.COV2.S vaccination and SARS-CoV-2 variants. General observations from the study: Recipients of vaccine and of placebo showed similar breadth of their non-spike TCR repertoires.

Some clones are missing from TCRdb's copy, which holds only in-frame ones; the method was immunoSEQ multiplex PCR. The sample shows about 350,000 clones, around 90% of them seen only once. Note on this clone: The antigen is not known.

The CDR3 runs to 13 residues. V lost 7 bases and J lost 5, with 17 bases in between. Germline values: CDR1 SQVTM, CDR2 ANQGSEA. This TCR came from a human donor who had recovered from COVID-19. Sequences were derived from peripheral blood, sampled after recovery from COVID-19. This chain connects TRBV29-1 to TRBJ1-1; possible D gene TRBD1, 6 bases. The CDR3 coding sequence is TGCAGCGCTTCCCCAGGGGAGAGGACTGAAGCTTTCTTT. The encoded protein is CSASPGERTEAFF.